This is a list of T cell receptor beta chains from one sample in a study of identifying expanded T cells in peripheral blood. Clones were sequenced by immunoSEQ multiplex PCR, and TCRdb holds only the in-frame ones, with some missing. The repertoire holds some 93,000 clones, with roughly 90% as singletons. The specimen sequenced was blood. The source of these receptors is a person aged 18 to 70 in good health. Each CDR3 is given with its conserved first and last residue. The D gene is left open where the match is weak.

v_call	d_call	j_call	cdr3_aa	cdr3_nt
TRBV30	-	TRBJ1-5	CAWSIGQFNQPQHF	TGTGCCTGGAGTATAGGCCAGTTCAATCAGCCCCAGCATTTT
TRBV6-4	TRBD1	TRBJ1-2	CASSAEGQGVYGYTF	TGTGCCAGCAGTGCGGAAGGACAGGGGGTCTATGGCTACACCTTC
TRBV6-1	-	TRBJ2-5	CATDFMGAQETQYF	TGTGCCACCGACTTTATGGGGGCTCAAGAGACCCAGTACTTC
TRBV4-1	-	TRBJ1-2	CASSQGGAHGYTF	TGCGCCAGCAGCCAAGGGGGGGCTCATGGCTACACCTTC
TRBV19	-	TRBJ2-1	CASRWGESDEQFF	TGTGCCAGTAGATGGGGGGAAAGCGATGAGCAGTTCTTC
TRBV4-3	-	TRBJ2-1	CASSQEGTTYNEQFF	TGCGCCAGCAGCCAAGAGGGGACCACCTACAATGAGCAGTTCTTC
TRBV5-1	TRBD2	TRBJ2-5	CASSLVAGGQETQYF	TGCGCCAGCAGCTTGGTTGCGGGGGGGCAAGAGACCCAGTACTTC
TRBV18	-	TRBJ2-5	CASSPTGQETQYF	TGTGCCAGCTCACCAACGGGCCAAGAGACCCAGTACTTC
TRBV9	-	TRBJ2-3	CASSVFQTDTQYF	TGTGCCAGCAGCGTGTTTCAGACAGATACGCAGTATTTT
TRBV6-4	-	TRBJ2-3	CASSDEGGSTDTQYF	TGTGCCAGCAGTGACGAAGGGGGGAGCACAGATACGCAGTATTTT
TRBV7-9	-	TRBJ1-5	CASSLGSGGNQPQHF	TGTGCCAGCAGCTTAGGGTCAGGGGGCAATCAGCCCCAGCATTTT
TRBV5-6	-	TRBJ2-5	CASSFGSAWGLETQYF	TGTGCCAGCAGCTTTGGGTCGGCGTGGGGGTTGGAGACCCAGTACTTC